This TCR beta chain was observed in a study of vaccination and CD4 T cells after COVID-19. Study in general: Overlapping peptides of the spike proteins of SARS-CoV-2, HCoV-NL63, HCoV-OC43 and HCoV-229E were used for cell stimulation. Control cultures were given a CEFX pool, an HIV-1 Nef pool, or no peptide. Study results and caveats: Among convalescent patients, a median 86.3% of reactive clones emerged only after vaccination.

Stated treatment: approximately nine-day PBMC culture with coronavirus spike peptide pools or control peptides (ViraFEST assay). There were positive PCR dates ranging from March to December 2020, all predating US Alpha, Beta and Delta variants. Scientists ran DNA taken from cultured CD4+ T cells through the Oncomine TCR Beta short-read assay for sequencing. From the PCR reads, TCRdb called clonotypes with MiXCR, one entry per CDR3 protein. The data contain 14,000 to 15,000 distinct CDR3 sequences, about 45% of them seen just once; the ten biggest clones take up less than 9%. V lost 0 bases and J lost 6, with 18 bases in between. Germline V gene data show CDR1 as KGHSH and CDR2 as LQKENI. This CDR3 region has 17 residues. Comment on this clonotype: Its antigen is currently unknown.

The V call is TRBV18, the J call TRBJ1-5, with a possible D match to TRBD1 (5 bases). Material: CD4+ T cells from blood, cultured in vitro. The clonotype was recovered from a human donor who had recovered from COVID-19. This chain's CDR3 is CASSPPSLNQGGQPQHF. Written as DNA, the CDR3 is TGTGCCAGCTCACCACCGAGTCTCAATCAGGGCGGTCAGCCCCAGCATTTT.